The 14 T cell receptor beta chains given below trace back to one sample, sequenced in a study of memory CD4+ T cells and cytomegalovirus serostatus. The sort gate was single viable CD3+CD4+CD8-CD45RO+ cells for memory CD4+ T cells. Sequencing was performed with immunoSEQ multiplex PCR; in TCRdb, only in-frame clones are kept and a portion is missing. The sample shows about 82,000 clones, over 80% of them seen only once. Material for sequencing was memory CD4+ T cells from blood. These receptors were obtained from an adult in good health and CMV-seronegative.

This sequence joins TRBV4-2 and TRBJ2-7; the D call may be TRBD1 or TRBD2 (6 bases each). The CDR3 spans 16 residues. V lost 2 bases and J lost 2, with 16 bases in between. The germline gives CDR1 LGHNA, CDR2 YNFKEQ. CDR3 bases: TGTGCCAGCAGCCAATCGGGGGCGGGGAGCGCCTACGAGCAGTACTTC. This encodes CASSQSGAGSAYEQYF.

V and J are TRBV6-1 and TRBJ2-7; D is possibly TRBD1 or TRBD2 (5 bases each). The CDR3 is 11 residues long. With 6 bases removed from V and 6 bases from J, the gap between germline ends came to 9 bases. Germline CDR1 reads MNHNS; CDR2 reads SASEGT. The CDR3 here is CASSGAVEQYF. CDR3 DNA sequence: TGTGCCAGCAGCGGGGCCGTCGAGCAGTACTTC.

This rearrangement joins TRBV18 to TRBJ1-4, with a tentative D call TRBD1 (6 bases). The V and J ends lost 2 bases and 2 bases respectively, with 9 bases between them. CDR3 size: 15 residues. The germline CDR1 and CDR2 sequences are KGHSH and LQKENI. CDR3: CASSPRGGTNEKLFF. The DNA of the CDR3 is TGTGCCAGCTCACCAAGAGGGGGTACTAATGAAAAACTGTTTTTT.

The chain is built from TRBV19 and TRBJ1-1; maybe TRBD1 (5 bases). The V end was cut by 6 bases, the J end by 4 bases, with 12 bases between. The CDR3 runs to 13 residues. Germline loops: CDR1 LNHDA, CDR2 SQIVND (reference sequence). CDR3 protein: CASRRGGTTEAFF. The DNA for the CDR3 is TGTGCCAGTAGGCGGGGGGGGACCACTGAAGCTTTCTTT. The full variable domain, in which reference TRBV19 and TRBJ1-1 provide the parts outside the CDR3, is DGGITQSPKYLFRKEGQNVTLSCEQNLNHDAMYWYRQDPGQGLRLIYYSQIVNDFQKGDIAEGYSVSREKKESFPLTVTSAQKNPTAFYLCASRRGGTTEAFFGQGTRLTVV.

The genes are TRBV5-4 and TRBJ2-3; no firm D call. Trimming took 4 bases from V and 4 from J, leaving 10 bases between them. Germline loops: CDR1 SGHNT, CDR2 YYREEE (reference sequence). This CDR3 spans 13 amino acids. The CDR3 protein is CASSKPAPDTQYF. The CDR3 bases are TGTGCCAGCAGCAAGCCCGCGCCAGATACGCAGTATTTT. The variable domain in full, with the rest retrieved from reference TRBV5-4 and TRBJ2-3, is ETGVTQSPTHLIKTRGQQVTLRCSSQSGHNTVSWYQQALGQGPQFIFQYYREEENGRGNFPPRFSGLQFPNYSSELNVNALELDDSALYLCASSKPAPDTQYFGPGTRLTVL.

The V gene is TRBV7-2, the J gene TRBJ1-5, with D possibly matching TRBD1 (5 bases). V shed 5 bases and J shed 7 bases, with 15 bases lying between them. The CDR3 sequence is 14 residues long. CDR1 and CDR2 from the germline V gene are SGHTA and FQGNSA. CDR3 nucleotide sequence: TGTGCCAGCAGCCCCTCGGGGCGGGGGCAGCCCCAGCATTTT. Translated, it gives CASSPSGRGQPQHF.

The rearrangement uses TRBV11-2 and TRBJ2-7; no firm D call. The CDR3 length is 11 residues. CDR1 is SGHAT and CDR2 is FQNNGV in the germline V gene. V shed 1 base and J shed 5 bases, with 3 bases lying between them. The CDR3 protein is CASSLVDEQYF. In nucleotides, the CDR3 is TGTGCCAGCAGCTTAGTGGACGAGCAGTACTTC.

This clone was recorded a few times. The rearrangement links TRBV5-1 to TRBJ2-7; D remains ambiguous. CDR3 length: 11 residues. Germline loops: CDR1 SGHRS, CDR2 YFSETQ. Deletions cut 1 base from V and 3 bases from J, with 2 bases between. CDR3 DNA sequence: TGCGCCAGCAGCTTGCACTACGAGCAGTACTTC. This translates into CASSLHYEQYF.

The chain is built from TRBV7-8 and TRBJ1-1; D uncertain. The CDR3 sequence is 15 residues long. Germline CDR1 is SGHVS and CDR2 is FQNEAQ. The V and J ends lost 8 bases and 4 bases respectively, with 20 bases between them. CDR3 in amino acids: CASYLLGYGGTEAFF. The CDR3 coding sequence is TGTGCCAGCTACCTCTTGGGGTATGGAGGCACTGAAGCTTTCTTT.

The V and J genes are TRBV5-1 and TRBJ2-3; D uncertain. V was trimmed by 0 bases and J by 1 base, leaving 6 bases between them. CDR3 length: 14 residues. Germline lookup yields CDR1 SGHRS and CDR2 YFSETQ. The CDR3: CASSLVSRTDTQYF. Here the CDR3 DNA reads TGCGCCAGCAGCTTGGTTTCACGCACAGATACGCAGTATTTT.

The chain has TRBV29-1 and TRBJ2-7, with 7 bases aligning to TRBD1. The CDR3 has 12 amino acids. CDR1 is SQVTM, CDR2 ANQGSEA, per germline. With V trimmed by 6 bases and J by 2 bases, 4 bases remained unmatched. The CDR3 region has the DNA TGCAGCGTGCGACAGGGCACCTACGAGCAGTACTTC. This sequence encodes CSVRQGTYEQYF.

CDR3 nucleotide sequence: TGTGCCAGCAGCTTAAGCGGGGGCTCGACTGAAGCTTTCTTT. Translation: CASSLSGGSTEAFF. This chain joins TRBV7-9 and TRBJ1-1; tentatively, D is TRBD1 (6 bases). V was pared by 2 bases and J by 5 bases, with 12 bases between. The CDR3 is 14 residues long. Germline CDR1 reads SEHNR; CDR2 reads FQNEAQ (reference sequence).

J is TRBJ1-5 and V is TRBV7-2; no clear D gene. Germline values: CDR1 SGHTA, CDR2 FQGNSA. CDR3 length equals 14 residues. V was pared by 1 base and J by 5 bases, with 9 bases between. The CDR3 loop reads CASSLGTDYQPQHF. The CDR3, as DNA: TGTGCCAGCAGCTTAGGGACGGATTATCAGCCCCAGCATTTT.

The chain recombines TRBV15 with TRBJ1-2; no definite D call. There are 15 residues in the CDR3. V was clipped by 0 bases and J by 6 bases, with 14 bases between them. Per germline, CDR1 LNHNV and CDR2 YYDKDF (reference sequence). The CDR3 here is CATSRDRSGDDGYTF. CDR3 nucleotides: TGTGCCACCAGCAGAGATCGATCAGGCGACGATGGCTACACCTTC.